This T cell receptor (beta chain) was sequenced during a study of blood T cell repertoires in COVID-19. Study context: For recovered donors of Cohort 3, there were two negative PCRs, clearance, or symptom resolution.

As handled by the study authors: The assay estimated nucleated cells by amplifying reference gene primers. Measured with immunoSEQ multiplex PCR; TCRdb has only the in-frame clones, and not every one. V and J calls and clone size are copied from that table; D and trimming were computed from the DNA. The repertoire includes more than 120,000 clones, over 75% of them detected once, and 3% to 4.5% sits in the top ten. Germline values: CDR1 LGHDT, CDR2 YNNKEL (reference sequence). V lost 1 base and J lost 7; bases outside the gene matches: 4. CDR3 size: 15 residues. All enrollees were about 18 to 89 years old and from roughly 26 US areas.

The origin of this receptor is a man in his forties or fifties in a cohort exposed to, infected with or recovered from COVID-19 (not recorded which). What was sequenced was PBMCs or T cells enriched from blood (not recorded which). The rearrangement links TRBV3-1 (or the pseudogene TRBV3-2) to TRBJ1-6; 7 nucleotides align to TRBD1. Here the CDR3 reads CASSQVRDSNSPLHF. For the CDR3, the DNA is TGTGCCAGCAGCCAAGTTAGGGACAGCAATTCACCCCTCCACTTT.